This T cell receptor beta chain was identified in a study of T-cell reconstitution after alpha-beta-depleted transplantation in children (dated by TCRdb to the mid-2010s). Looking at the study overall: Using TCR repertoire profiling, the study quantitatively followed how T-cell immune reconstitution unfolded in children after TCRalphabeta/CD19-depleted allogeneic hematopoietic cell transplantation.

Library generation was performed with PCR. For sequencing, an Illumina HiSeq 2500 was employed. Molecular barcoding was employed in the preparation of TCR libraries, with unique molecular identifiers being used to normalize TCRbeta repertoire quantification. TCRdb took the public reads, trimmed them with fastp at Q25, ran MiXCR for clone calling and kept in-frame beta chains. Rows are unified per CDR3 protein, each entry keeping the most common DNA and genes. Present in this sample are around 300,000 distinct CDR3 sequences, about 9.4% of which were seen just once. Of the sample, roughly 7% is held by the ten largest clones. Overall study outcomes, separate from this receptor: Over the following months the frequencies of hyperexpanded clones went down, and after one year T-cell counts and TCRbeta diversity were mostly credited to newly produced T cells. The apparently early recovery of alphabetaT-cell counts about two months after transplant reportedly depended on only several hundred rapidly expanded clones that came from non-depleted graft cells. In some patients, the high TCRbeta diversity seen at day 60 was put down to recipient T cells and intrathymic progenitors that had survived conditioning.

The sample's treatment or condition label is to be understood as: allogeneic hematopoietic cell transplantation with graft depleted of TCRalphabeta T cells and CD19 B cells. Transplant recipients were children who received TCRalphabeta/CD19-depleted allogeneic hematopoietic cell grafts. For this chain, trimming is 4 bases at the V end and 7 bases at the J end, and the number of junction bases without a gene match is 12. From cysteine to phenylalanine, the CDR3 is 17 amino acids long. Only the CDR3 DNA stays, 51 bases, in frame from base 1. CDR1 and CDR2 were assigned from the germline V gene as SGHRS and YFSETQ. Ten or more counts support this clonotype. Its antigen remains unidentified. Nothing much larger sits one base from this clone, and base qualities are not available.

The chain links TRBV5-1 with TRBJ2-2; 11 middle bases align to TRBD2. This sample comprised PBMCs, obtained before TCRalphabeta/CD19-depleted stem cell transplant. The clonotype was recovered from a boy under three years old with acute myeloid leukemia, due to receive a stem cell transplant. The bases read TGCGCCAGCAGCAATACCCCACTAGCGGGAGTTGGCGGGGAGCTGTTTTTT. It is translated as CASSNTPLAGVGGELFF.